This T cell receptor (beta chain) came from a study of T cell responses to AZD1222 COVID-19 vaccine. Study results and caveats: The peak T cell response came first, and repertoires were sampled only after it. White British people made up most donors, females outnumbered males, and clonal diversity was possibly underestimated.

On this clone: Its antigen is undetermined.

Measured with immunoSEQ multiplex PCR; TCRdb has only the in-frame clones, and not every one. The sample holds over 95,000 clones, roughly 91% seen once. The V gene lost 5 bases and the J gene lost 7 bases, with 20 bases spanning the gap. CDR3 length equals 16 residues. Per the germline V gene, CDR1 is SEHNR and CDR2 is FQNEAQ (reference sequence). This specimen consisted of peripheral blood, obtained on day 0 of AZD1222 vaccination. This receptor was identified in an adult in good health. The chain links TRBV7-9 to TRBJ2-2; possibly TRBD1 or TRBD2 for D (6 bases each). CDR3 bases: TGTGCCAGCAGCCTGACTTTTTGGGGGGCTGGCGGGGAGCTGTTTTTT. It specifies CASSLTFWGAGGELFF.